This T cell receptor beta chain was found in a study of T cell clones after liver transplantation. About the research overall: Without induction therapy, subjects received standard immunosuppression until 12-24 months post-transplant.

Points from the study as a whole: Rather than being deleted, graft donor-reactive T cells may have moved into the graft.

The CDR3 is 15 amino acids. The germline gives CDR1 SEHNR, CDR2 FQNEAQ (reference sequence). Trimming stripped 1 base from V and 0 bases from J, with 10 bases between. About this clone itself: Its cognate antigen is unknown.

Profiling relied on immunoSEQ multiplex PCR, and the TCRdb table lists in-frame clones only, not all of them. The sample contains some 80,000 clones, approximately 81% of which appear only once. The rearrangement uses TRBV7-9 and TRBJ2-7, with a possible D match to TRBD2 (6 bases). The sequence was obtained from a human patient who received a liver transplant. These T cells may partly come from the graft donor. Sample: CD4+ T cells from blood, taken roughly 48 months after liver transplant. The CDR3 DNA is TGTGCCAGCAGCTTAGGCTCCGGGAGCTCCTACGAGCAGTACTTC. Translated, it gives CASSLGSGSSYEQYF.